This paragraph reports one TCR beta chain. Genomic DNA, serving as template, underwent TCR beta VDJ and CDR3 profiling. One entry per CDR3 protein, called by TCRdb with MiXCR from the reads. The table includes approximately 200,000 distinct CDR3 sequences, about half detected once. This entry comes from a study of CD8+CD57+ T cells in acquired aplastic anemia. Trimming removed 10 bases from V and 5 bases from J; junction bases left unmatched: 14. The CDR3 loop spans 15 amino acids. Germline assignment: CDR1 LNHNV and CDR2 YYDKDF (reference sequence). Sequenced patients had shown CD8+CD57+ cell expansion by flow cytometry.

The gene calls are TRBV15 and TRBJ2-3; 8 positions agree with TRBD1. The specimen sequenced was sorted CD4+, CD8+, or CD8+CD57+ T cells (not recorded which) from PBMCs. This receptor was identified in a human donor with aplastic anemia. CDR3 protein: CASSVGAGGVDTQYF. CDR3 DNA: TGTGCCAGCTCCGTGGGCGCAGGGGGCGTAGATACGCAGTATTTT.